This passage covers 26 T cell receptor beta chains from one sample sequenced in a study of blood T cell repertoires in COVID-19. Produced via immunoSEQ multiplex PCR; TCRdb's table is partial and in-frame only. The table shows about 48,000 clones, with about 92% occurring only once. What was sequenced was peripheral blood. These receptors were taken from a woman older than 75 with acute or convalescent COVID-19.

The J gene is TRBJ2-2, the V gene TRBV11-2; D is possibly TRBD1 (5 bases). This CDR3 has 16 amino acids. Germline V gene data show CDR1 as SGHAT and CDR2 as FQNNGV. Trimming took off 1 base at V and 7 bases at J, with 16 bases between the two ends. The CDR3 protein is CASSLGQGPRYGELFF. The CDR3 coding sequence is TGTGCCAGCAGCTTAGGTCAGGGCCCCCGGTACGGGGAGCTGTTTTTT.

V usage is TRBV5-1 and J usage is TRBJ2-1; 11 positions agree with TRBD1. V gave up 4 bases and J gave up 8 bases; unmatched junction bases: 2. The CDR3 length is 13 residues. Germline loops: CDR1 SGHRS, CDR2 YFSETQ. The CDR3 here is CASSAGQGDEQFF. In nucleotides, the CDR3 is TGCGCCAGCAGCGCGGGACAGGGGGATGAGCAGTTCTTC.

The V call is TRBV10-3, the J call TRBJ1-1, with D perhaps matching TRBD1 (5 bases). The germline V gene has CDR1 ENHRY and CDR2 SYGVKD. Trimming took off 6 bases at V and 2 bases at J, with 7 bases between the two ends. The CDR3 has 12 residues. The CDR3 DNA reads as TGTGCCATCAGGCAGGGTAACACTGAAGCTTTCTTT. It is translated as CAIRQGNTEAFF.

The CDR3 protein is CASSYDRGNTEAFF. CDR3 DNA: TGTGCCAGCAGTTACGACAGGGGAAACACTGAAGCTTTCTTT. The chain employs TRBV6-5 and TRBJ1-1; 8 bases map to TRBD1. The CDR3 is made up of 14 amino acids. Germline CDR1 and CDR2: MNHEY and SVGAGI. V lost 2 bases to trimming and J lost 2 bases; unmatched junction nucleotides: 1.

The chain couples TRBV11-2 to TRBJ1-5; D is unresolved. V was clipped by 5 bases and J by 0 bases, with 20 bases between them. Germline-derived CDR1 and CDR2 are SGHAT and FQNNGV. This CDR3 has 18 amino acids. CDR3 protein: CASSLPPPLPYSNQPQHF. CDR3 in DNA: TGTGCCAGCAGCCTCCCCCCCCCTCTGCCCTATAGCAATCAGCCCCAGCATTTT. Drawing the rest from reference TRBV11-2 and TRBJ1-5, the complete variable domain is EAGVAQSPRYKIIEKRQSVAFWCNPISGHATLYWYQQILGQGPKLLIQFQNNGVVDDSQLPKDRFSAERLKGVDSTLKIQPAKLEDSAVYLCASSLPPPLPYSNQPQHFGDGTRLSIL.

This clone was counted between two and nine times. The rearrangement links TRBV5-1 to TRBJ2-3, with 13 bases aligning to TRBD2. The V gene's germline CDR1 is SGHRS and CDR2 YFSETQ. The CDR3 has 16 amino acids. V shed 4 bases and J 5 bases; nucleotides not matched to a gene: 7. CDR3 amino acids: CASSLGLAGAQDTQYF. The CDR3 nucleotides read TGCGCCAGCAGCCTTGGACTAGCGGGGGCCCAAGATACGCAGTATTTT.

The rearrangement uses TRBV4-1 and TRBJ2-3; TRBD2 agrees at 13 bases. From germline, CDR1 is MGHRA and CDR2 YSYEKL. V lost 2 bases and J lost 4; bases outside the gene matches: 9. The CDR3 is made up of 18 amino acids. DNA of the CDR3: TGCGCCAGCAGCCAACCCCCAACAGGACTAGCGGGGGCAGATACGCAGTATTTT. Amino acids: CASSQPPTGLAGADTQYF.

The chain joins TRBV25-1 to TRBJ2-5; 7 positions match TRBD2. CDR1 and CDR2 from the germline V gene are MGHDK and SYGVNS. The trim removed 1 base at V and 5 bases at J, leaving 7 bases unmatched. This CDR3 contains 15 residues. The CDR3 loop is CASSESLGRVETQYF. The CDR3 DNA is TGTGCCAGCAGTGAATCACTAGGGAGGGTGGAGACCCAGTACTTC.

The genes are TRBV11-2 and TRBJ2-6, with a tentative D call TRBD2 (5 bases). V lost 8 bases and J 0 bases, leaving 8 bases between the germline ends. CDR1 and CDR2 (germline): SGHAT, FQNNGV. The CDR3 extends over 14 amino acids. Here the CDR3 reads CASGLRSGANVLTF. Written as DNA, the CDR3 is TGTGCCAGCGGACTTCGCTCTGGGGCCAACGTCCTGACTTTC.

CDR3 sequence reads: CASSRGTAPSNEKLFF. The DNA of the CDR3 is TGCGCCAGCAGCCGTGGGACAGCCCCATCTAATGAAAAACTGTTTTTT. The rearrangement links TRBV5-1 to TRBJ1-4; TRBD1 matches at 7 bases. The CDR3 is 16 residues long. Trimming cost V 4 bases and J 3 bases; bases outside gene matches: 9. CDR1 and CDR2 (germline): SGHRS, YFSETQ.

The chain joins TRBV19 to TRBJ1-5; D remains ambiguous. Trimming pared 6 bases from V and 4 bases from J, leaving 16 bases between. This CDR3 contains 15 residues. Germline-derived CDR1 and CDR2 are LNHDA and SQIVND (reference sequence). This chain's CDR3 is CASSLQPQPNQPQHF. The CDR3 nucleotides are TGTGCCAGTAGCCTACAGCCACAACCTAATCAGCCCCAGCATTTT.

The CDR3 DNA is TGTGCCAGCTCACTCAGCGGGTCCGGCGGGGCAACAGATACGCAGTATTTT. Translated: CASSLSGSGGATDTQYF. V is TRBV18 and J is TRBJ2-3; D may be TRBD2 (6 bases). Germline values: CDR1 KGHSH, CDR2 LQKENI. Trimming removed 4 bases at V and 3 bases at J, with 20 bases between. CDR3 length: 17 residues.

This clone was observed a single time. The chain combines TRBV29-1 with TRBJ2-5, with 9 positions matching TRBD2. The CDR3 runs to 13 residues. Germline assignment: CDR1 SQVTM and CDR2 ANQGSEA. V shed 7 bases and J 1 base; nucleotides not matched to a gene: 4. CDR3 amino acids: CSARRGGQETQYF. Written as DNA, the CDR3 is TGCAGCGCCCGGCGGGGGGGCCAAGAGACCCAGTACTTC.

The gene calls are TRBV24-1 and TRBJ2-1, with 8 bases that match TRBD1. CDR3 size: 15 residues. Germline lookup yields CDR1 KGHDR and CDR2 SFDVKD. Trimming at V came to 9 bases and at J to 4 bases, leaving 10 bases not matched to a gene. CDR3 nucleotide sequence: TGTGCCACCGGGGTGGCGGACAGGGCTTACAATGAGCAGTTCTTC. Its translation is CATGVADRAYNEQFF.

This chain links TRBV19 with TRBJ1-5; perhaps TRBD1 as D (6 bases). V was shortened by 3 bases and J by 0 bases, with 12 bases between the two germline ends. Germline CDR1 LNHDA, CDR2 SQIVND (reference sequence). This CDR3 has 16 amino acids. CDR3 protein: CASSISGGSSNQPQHF. The CDR3 bases are TGTGCCAGTAGTATCTCTGGGGGCAGTAGCAATCAGCCCCAGCATTTT.

V usage is TRBV3-1 (or the pseudogene TRBV3-2) and J usage is TRBJ2-6, with TRBD2 identical over 8 bases. Germline values: CDR1 LGHDT, CDR2 YNNKEL (reference sequence). Trimming at V came to 4 bases and at J to 0 bases, leaving 8 bases not matched to a gene. CDR3 length equals 18 residues. The CDR3 loop is CASSPLGGGFSGANVLTF. In nucleotides, the CDR3 is TGTGCCAGCAGCCCCCTGGGCGGGGGGTTCTCTGGGGCCAACGTCCTGACTTTC.

The chain combines TRBV5-1 with TRBJ2-2, with 8 bases lining up with TRBD1. CDR1 SGHRS and CDR2 YFSETQ come from the germline V gene. V gave up 2 bases and J gave up 3 bases; unmatched junction bases: 6. The CDR3 loop spans 16 amino acids. CDR3 protein: CASSFDPGQDTGELFF. DNA of the CDR3: TGCGCCAGCAGCTTCGACCCGGGACAGGACACCGGGGAGCTGTTTTTT.

This clone occurred a few times. The rearrangement uses TRBV2 and TRBJ1-4; D uncertain. The germline V and J ends were trimmed by 6 bases and 0 bases, with 11 bases remaining between them. In germline, CDR1 is SNHLY, CDR2 FYNNEI. The CDR3 has 15 residues. This chain's CDR3 is CASRETDSTNEKLFF. The CDR3 DNA reads TGTGCCAGCAGGGAGACTGATTCAACTAATGAAAAACTGTTTTTT.

This clone was counted once. The V call is TRBV5-1, the J call TRBJ1-3; 8 bases are a match to TRBD1. In germline, CDR1 is SGHRS, CDR2 YFSETQ. V was clipped by 4 bases and J by 0 bases; unmatched bases: 6. The CDR3 has 16 residues. The chain's CDR3 is CASSPGQGSSGNTIYF. In nucleotides, the CDR3 is TGCGCCAGCAGCCCTGGACAGGGATCCTCTGGAAACACCATATATTTT.

The chain has TRBV6-2 or TRBV6-3 and TRBJ1-2; TRBD1 matches at 9 bases. This CDR3 has 17 residues. Trimming removed 6 bases from V and 2 bases from J; junction bases left unmatched: 13. Germline CDR1 is MNHEY and CDR2 is SVGEGT. The CDR3 loop reads CASSDKPGQGSNYGYTF. The DNA of the CDR3 is TGTGCCAGCAGCGATAAACCGGGACAGGGATCCAACTATGGCTACACCTTC.

This chain connects TRBV19 to TRBJ2-2; D is perhaps TRBD1 (5 bases). The CDR3 sequence is 14 residues long. The germline gives CDR1 LNHDA, CDR2 SQIVND (reference sequence). V lost 6 bases and J lost 2, with 10 bases in between. The CDR3 is CASRPTVNTGELFF. As DNA, the CDR3 is TGTGCCAGTAGACCGACAGTAAACACCGGGGAGCTGTTTTTT.

The CDR3 DNA follows: TGTGCCAGTTCACCCCGGGGTACCGTAGGGCCCCAGCATTTT. It codes for CASSPRGTVGPQHF. The rearrangement links TRBV25-1 to TRBJ1-5; D is ambiguous. CDR1 and CDR2 (germline): MGHDK, SYGVNS. V gave up 9 bases and J gave up 9 bases, with 21 bases separating them. This CDR3 spans 14 amino acids.

The J gene is TRBJ2-1, the V gene TRBV30; 12 bases agree with TRBD1. CDR1 is GTSNPN and CDR2 is SVGIG in the germline V gene (reference sequence). CDR3 length equals 14 residues. The ends lost 6 bases at V and 7 bases at J; junction bases unmatched: 7. CDR3 amino acids: CACIGTGGPNEQFF. CDR3 nucleotide sequence: TGTGCCTGCATTGGGACAGGGGGCCCTAATGAGCAGTTCTTC.

V is TRBV3-1 (or the pseudogene TRBV3-2) and J is TRBJ2-1; 10 nucleotides line up with TRBD2. V was pared by 4 bases and J by 3 bases, with 6 bases of the junction left unmatched. The CDR3 extends over 16 amino acids. Germline-derived CDR1 and CDR2 are LGHDT and YNNKEL (reference sequence). The CDR3 loop is CASSPLAGALYNEQFF. CDR3 DNA: TGTGCCAGCAGCCCCCTAGCGGGGGCCCTCTACAATGAGCAGTTCTTC.

The chain recombines TRBV10-1 with TRBJ2-1; 12 nucleotides match TRBD2. The V and J ends lost 5 bases and 8 bases, in that order; junction bases with no gene match: 4. The germline CDR1 and CDR2 sequences are WNHNN and SYGVQD (reference sequence). This CDR3 comprises 14 residues. DNA for the CDR3: TGCGCCAGCAGTCCTAGCGGGGGGGCTTATGAGCAGTTCTTC. It encodes CASSPSGGAYEQFF.

V and J are TRBV4-1 and TRBJ1-4; D is possibly TRBD1 (6 bases). Germline CDR1 is MGHRA and CDR2 is YSYEKL. V gave up 3 bases and J gave up 7 bases, with 15 bases separating them. This CDR3 has 15 amino acids. The CDR3 coding sequence is TGCGCCAGCAGCCACCCCGGGACACCGGCTGAAAAACTGTTTTTT. Translating gives CASSHPGTPAEKLFF.